This passage covers 22 T cell receptor beta chains from one sample sequenced in a study of molecular identifiers for immune sequencing clone quantification. MiXCR was run by TCRdb on the PCR reads, yielding one entry per CDR3 protein. The sample lists about 320,000 distinct CDR3 sequences, about a fifth occurring once. Sequencing input: naive CD8+ T cells from blood, with Jurkat cell RNA spiked in. Subset in this sample: FACS-sorted CD8+CD4-CCR7+CD45RA+ naive T cells. The receptors shown here come from a human donor in good health. Some libraries in this study had Jurkat cell RNA spiked in.

A remark on this clonotype: A clone one base away is much larger, so this may be a read error. The chain carries TRBV20-1 and TRBJ2-5; D is perhaps TRBD1 (8 bases). The germline CDR1 and CDR2 sequences are DFQATT and SNEGSKA (reference sequence). The CDR3 contains 15 residues. CDR3 nucleotide sequence: TGCAGTGCTAGCGGACAGGGAGGGTACCAAGAGACCCTGTACTTC. It yields the protein CSASGQGGYQETLYF.

Comment on this clonotype: At one end, the junction sequence differs from germline, possibly due to a read error. V usage is TRBV24-1 and J usage is TRBJ2-3, with a tentative D call TRBD2 (5 bases). CDR1 is KGHDR, CDR2 SFDVKD, per germline. This CDR3 has 17 residues. The CDR3 sequence is CATSDFQRNASIDTQYF. CDR3 DNA sequence: TGTGCCACCAGTGATTTTCAGCGGAATGCTAGCATAGATACGCAGTATTTT.

This clonotype was counted between two and nine times. The J gene is TRBJ2-3, the V gene TRBV7-9, with D possibly TRBD2 on 6 matching bases. The CDR3 runs to 15 residues. CDR1 is SEHNR, CDR2 FQNEAQ, per germline (reference sequence). V lost 2 bases and J 4 bases, leaving 13 bases between the germline ends. In DNA, the CDR3 is TGTGCCAGCAGCTTAATAATCGGGAGCGCAGATACGCAGTATTTT. Translated, it gives CASSLIIGSADTQYF.

The sample holds many counts of this clonotype. The CDR3 is CSVVSGREGVGANVLTF. The CDR3, as DNA: TGCAGCGTTGTTTCGGGCAGGGAAGGAGTTGGGGCCAACGTCCTGACTTTC. The gene calls are TRBV29-1 and TRBJ2-6; D may be TRBD1 (5 bases). Germline lookup yields CDR1 SQVTM and CDR2 ANQGSEA. V gave up 4 bases and J gave up 3 bases, with 19 bases separating them. The length of the CDR3 is 17 residues. Combining the CDR3 with reference TRBV29-1 and TRBJ2-6 gives the whole variable domain SAVISQKPSRDICQRGTSLTIQCQVDSQVTMMFWYRQQPGQSLTLIATANQGSEATYESGFVIDKFPISRPNLTFSTLTVSNMSPEDSSIYLCSVVSGREGVGANVLTFGAGSRLTVL.

This clonotype was seen at least ten times. The V call is TRBV6-2 or TRBV6-3, the J call TRBJ2-2; D possibly matches TRBD1 or TRBD2 (5 bases each). CDR1 is MNHEY and CDR2 is SVGEGT in the germline V gene. The CDR3 is 15 residues long. V was cut by 7 bases and J by 3 bases, with 15 bases left in between. The CDR3 coding sequence is TGTGCCAGCACGAATCGCCCGGGACACACCGGGGAGCTGTTTTTT. Its translation: CASTNRPGHTGELFF.

With respect to this clonotype: Being one base from a much bigger clone, this may be a read error. The CDR3 DNA is TGTGCCAGCAGTCCATCCCGGGACAGTCCTTCTAATGGAAAACTGTTTTTT. This sequence encodes CASSPSRDSPSNGKLFF. The V and J genes are TRBV12-3 or TRBV12-4 and TRBJ1-4, with 7 bases lining up with TRBD1. The CDR3 is 17 amino acids.

This clonotype was detected many times. The CDR3 protein is CASRMWESVDTQYF. The CDR3 nucleotides are TGTGCCAGCAGGATGTGGGAAAGCGTGGATACGCAGTATTTT. The chain joins TRBV6-2 or TRBV6-3 to TRBJ2-3; the D is unclear. Trimming removed 6 bases at V and 6 bases at J, with 16 bases between. The V gene's germline CDR1 is MNHEY and CDR2 SVGEGT. The CDR3 length is 14 residues.

Concerning this clonotype itself: A much larger clone lies a single base off, so this may be a read error. Likely a read error: the CDR3 ends without its conserved phenylalanine or tryptophan. The V gene is TRBV28, the J gene TRBJ1-5, with unresolved D. Trimming shortened V by 5 bases and J by 6 bases, and 14 bases separated the two germline ends. CDR3 length: 14 amino acids. CDR1 MDHEN and CDR2 SYDVKM come from the germline V gene. CDR3: CASSQRDAGQPQHL. The CDR3 DNA reads as TGTGCCAGCAGTCAAAGGGATGCGGGTCAGCCCCAGCATCTT.

Many counts were recorded for this clonotype. The V and J genes are TRBV20-1 and TRBJ1-1, with D uncertain. The V gene's germline CDR1 is DFQATT and CDR2 SNEGSKA (reference sequence). The CDR3 totals 13 residues. The V and J ends lost 5 bases and 0 bases respectively, with 10 bases between them. The CDR3 nucleotides read TGCAGTGCTGACCGGGCTTTGAACACTGAAGCTTTCTTT. It encodes CSADRALNTEAFF.

V usage is TRBV27 and J usage is TRBJ2-7, with D possibly being TRBD2 (5 bases). There are 16 residues in the CDR3. Germline loops: CDR1 MNHEY, CDR2 SMNVEV (reference sequence). V was pared by 6 bases and J by 2 bases, with 20 bases between. CDR3 nucleotide sequence: TGTGCCAGCAGCCCCGATCCCGGGATACGTACCTACGAGCAGTACTTC. This codes for CASSPDPGIRTYEQYF.

The chain couples TRBV6-5 to TRBJ2-7, with 8 bases lining up with TRBD1. V shed 5 bases, J shed 5 bases, and the junction held 2 bases outside the gene matches. The CDR3 has 12 amino acids. Germline V CDR1 and CDR2: MNHEY, SVGAGI. CDR3 nucleotides: TGTGCCAGCAGTCCGGACAGGGACGAGCAGTACGTC. Residues: CASSPDRDEQYV.

As to this clonotype: A much larger clone lies one base from this, so it may be a read error. The V and J genes are TRBV4-3 and TRBJ1-6, with TRBD1 as a possible D gene (5 bases). Per germline, CDR1 LGHNA and CDR2 YSLEER. The CDR3 consists of 13 residues. Trimming stripped 0 bases from V and 12 bases from J, with 9 bases between. The CDR3 is CASSQEGVRPLHF. The CDR3 DNA sequence: TGCGCCAGCAGCCAAGAGGGGGTAAGACCCCTCCACTTT.

Details on this clonotype: Germline and junction disagree at one end, which may indicate a read error. This CDR3 reads CATRAGTSGALPNTGELSF. CDR3 DNA sequence: TGTGCCACCAGGGCCGGGACTAGCGGCGCCCTCCCTAACACCGGGGAGCTGTCTTTT. The chain carries TRBV24-1 and TRBJ2-2, with 11 bases aligning to TRBD2. The CDR3 spans 19 residues. The V gene's germline CDR1 is KGHDR and CDR2 SFDVKD.

This clonotype has a count of ten or more. DNA of the CDR3: TGTGCCAGCAACCCCTTAGCGGGGGCCACAGATACGCAGTATTTT. It translates to CASNPLAGATDTQYF. The chain couples TRBV6-5 to TRBJ2-3, with 9 bases fitting TRBD2. V lost 7 bases, J lost 2 bases, and 7 bases stayed unmatched. Germline lookup yields CDR1 MNHEY and CDR2 SVGAGI. The CDR3 length is 15 residues.

The chain is built from TRBV12-3 or TRBV12-4 and TRBJ2-3, with a weak D call TRBD1 (6 bases). The CDR3 spans 15 residues. The ends were cut back, 3 bases at V and 1 base at J, with 11 bases in the middle. The CDR3 loop reads CASSFRAGGTDTQYF. The CDR3 bases are TGTGCCAGCAGTTTCCGGGCAGGGGGCACAGATACGCAGTATTTT.

Many counts were recorded for this clonotype. The genes are TRBV2 and TRBJ1-1; D unclear. Germline values: CDR1 SNHLY, CDR2 FYNNEI. The CDR3 runs to 14 residues. Trimming pared 2 bases from V and 3 bases from J, leaving 10 bases between. The CDR3, as DNA: TGTGCCAGCAGTGAAAGTGGGGTCGACACTGAAGCTTTCTTT. Translation: CASSESGVDTEAFF. The full variable domain, in which reference TRBV2 and TRBJ1-1 provide the parts outside the CDR3, is EPEVTQTPSHQVTQMGQEVILRCVPISNHLYFYWYRQILGQKVEFLVSFYNNEISEKSEIFDDQFSVERPDGSNFTLKIRSTKLEDSAMYFCASSESGVDTEAFFGQGTRLTVV.

A few counts support this clonotype. The genes are TRBV11-2 and TRBJ2-1; tentative D call: TRBD2 (6 bases). Germline values: CDR1 SGHAT, CDR2 FQNNGV. The CDR3 consists of 14 residues. V was shortened by 2 bases and J by 4 bases, with 9 bases between the two germline ends. The CDR3 nucleotides are TGTGCCAGCAGCTTACTAGCGAAGTACAATGAGCAGTTCTTC. Encoded protein: CASSLLAKYNEQFF.

Note on this clonotype: A much larger clone is a single base away; this may be a read error. A read error is likely, as this CDR3 ends without the conserved phenylalanine or tryptophan. The chain recombines TRBV5-1 with TRBJ1-1; D gene uncertain. V was trimmed by 7 bases and J by 0 bases, leaving 10 bases between them. Per the germline V gene, CDR1 is SGHRS and CDR2 is YFSETQ. The CDR3 totals 13 residues. The CDR3 protein is CASRPLLNTEAFS. The CDR3, as DNA: TGCGCCAGCCGACCGTTATTGAACACTGAAGCTTTCTCT.

This clonotype was counted many times. The genes are TRBV6-1 and TRBJ2-7, with D perhaps TRBD1 or TRBD2 (5 bases each). The CDR3 totals 14 residues. Trimming stripped 1 base from V and 2 bases from J, with 9 bases between. Germline lookup yields CDR1 MNHNS and CDR2 SASEGT. For the CDR3, the DNA is TGTGCCAGCAGTGAAGATGTGGGGGCCTACGAGCAGTACTTC. It specifies CASSEDVGAYEQYF.

As for this clonotype: This could be a read error, since a much larger clone is one nucleotide away. The chain couples TRBV4-1 to TRBJ1-2; no clear D. This CDR3 region has 13 residues. Trimming left V 8 bases short and J 8 bases short, with 18 bases between. The germline V gene encodes CDR1 MGHRA and CDR2 YSYEKL. The CDR3 nucleotides read TGCGCCAGCGGCTCGACTACGTTTGAAGGCTACACCTTC. Residues: CASGSTTFEGYTF.

This clonotype was found a few times. The genes are TRBV7-9 and TRBJ1-5; D unresolved. V lost 5 bases to trimming and J lost 7 bases, with 9 bases between them. CDR1 and CDR2 (germline): SEHNR, FQNEAQ (reference sequence). The CDR3 length is 12 residues. For the CDR3, the DNA is TGTGCCAGCAGCCACGGTCCACAGCCCCAGCATTTT. Translating gives CASSHGPQPQHF.

This clonotype was found many times. This chain links TRBV5-4 with TRBJ2-7, with 8 bases aligning to TRBD1. The CDR3 sequence is 14 residues long. J lost 5 bases, V lost 1 base, and 5 bases had no gene match. In germline, CDR1 is SGHNT, CDR2 YYREEE (reference sequence). The CDR3 spells CASSLRPGGHEQYF. CDR3 DNA sequence: TGTGCCAGCAGCTTGCGCCCAGGGGGCCACGAGCAGTACTTC.